Detailed here is one TCR beta chain. Its antigen remains unidentified. No much larger clone exists at a distance of one base, and base qualities are not known. Donors were a few dozen systemically healthy Caucasian individuals from Russia aged roughly 6 to 95 years. Each donor gave ten milliliters of peripheral blood, drawn into EDTA-treated Vacutainer tubes. Ficoll-Paque density-gradient centrifugation was used to isolate PBMCs, with at least 6.5 million per sample. Total RNA was extracted from PBMCs with Trizol reagent, with at least 6 micrograms obtained per sample. The percentages of naive CD45RAhigh/CD27high T cells were determined by flow cytometry on a PBMC aliquot from every donor. This entry belongs to a study of blood T cells in healthy people across ages (dated by TCRdb to between 2014 and 2017). Notes on the research overall: In model experiments, roughly one uniquely barcoded TCR beta cDNA molecule per two T cells was captured by template switching. The study measured age-related changes in TCR beta repertoire diversity using deep sequencing normalized with unique cDNA molecular identifiers. Four age groups were formed from the donors: young (average approximately 17 years), middle-aged (around 39), aged (roughly 58) and long-lived (less than 85). Two additional independent replicas of 1 million unique cDNA reads from the same blood draw were analyzed for two donors (one aged 18 to 29 and one aged 80 or older).

Library method: 5' RACE. Sequencing relied on an Illumina HiSeq 2500. The second PCR ran for about 7 to 11 cycles and used a J-beta primer mix along with a sample-barcoded 5' primer. A unique molecular identifier was introduced onto each TCR beta cDNA molecule by a template-switch 5' adaptor carrying 12 random nucleotides. Each sample yielded at least 2.5 million CDR3-containing paired-end reads. All of the RNA was converted into first-strand cDNA using the Mint cDNA synthesis kit, with a TRBC-specific oligonucleotide serving as the primer. Following uracil-DNA glycosylase treatment, a first 18-cycle PCR with universal primers M1SS and BC2_uni_R was performed on all cDNA. The source study handled its data this way. Each sample was normalized by randomly selecting 1 million high-quality reads, each carrying a distinct molecular identifier. Instead of being binned into consensus sequences, reads that shared molecular identifiers were thrown out. MiTCR, set to a Q25 quality threshold and the strictest error-elimination algorithm, was used for CDR3 identification, clonotype clustering and error correction. A nonparametric unseen species model using Euler transformation provided a lower-bound estimate of total TCR beta diversity. TCRdb reworked the public reads: Q25 trimming with fastp, MiXCR clone assembly, productive beta chains retained. Every distinct CDR3 protein forms one entry, paired with its most common genes and DNA. The V and J calls were not made by the authors but by TCRdb's processing. Within this sample are about 840,000 distinct CDR3 sequences, with about 27% of them counted one time only. Of the sample, 9.5% to 13% is held by the ten largest clones.

General findings and caveats noted by the study authors: Because donor CMV infection status was unknown, age-related changes in expanded clonotypes were potentially confounded. Observed TCR beta diversity per million T cells fell roughly linearly with age, and a significant reduction was already apparent by age roughly 40. Estimates of total diversity based on one million sequenced T cells were considered lower bounds and underestimates. Bulk unsorted PBMC profiling prevented conclusive comparison of naive and antigen-experienced compartments. Observed TCR beta diversity correlated strongly with the percentage of naive T cells measured by flow cytometry. The long-lived group showed more naive CD4+ T cells, fewer expanded clones and increased TCR diversity than the aged group, suggesting age selection.

V is cut by 1 base and J by 7 bases, and the space between the germline ends is 7 bases. Based on the germline V gene, the CDR1 and CDR2 sequences are SGHTA and FQGNSA. Its CDR3 holds 12 amino acids, cysteine through phenylalanine. CDR3 DNA is the only sequence kept; it has 36 bases, read in frame from the first base. This sample was shared with a second study, whose subject was T cells of mothers and their children. The second study's authors report: Donors were nine systemically healthy Caucasian individuals: three mothers and their six children. cDNA synthesis used all of the extracted RNA, with 1.5 ug of RNA in each 15 ul reaction. In the second PCR, the M1S primer added sample barcodes and 2-4 random nucleotides. Over 8 million TCR beta CDR3 reads came from each mother, compared with about 3.2 million reads from each child. In both related and unrelated pairs, thymic selection shapes the output of TCR recombination in a similar way, with inherited differences having only a minor effect. Related mother-child pairs always showed normalized repertoire overlap that was slightly higher than in unrelated mother-child pairs, though the difference was never significant. With a sensitivity of about 100 clones per million clonotypes, no persistent microchimeric T cell clones were detected. The study used deep NGS to compare TCR beta repertoires of mothers and children, seeking features distinguishing related mother-child pairs from unrelated individuals. Mothers averaged roughly 40 +/- 4 years of age and children averaged about 10 +/- 4 years. After adapter ligation was performed with NEBNext reagents, the libraries were sequenced on an Illumina HiSeq 2000 with 100+100 nt paired-end reads. To prevent cross-contamination, the mother and child libraries were prepared a month apart and were sequenced in separate runs. Each donor had between roughly 450,000 and 2,300,000 distinct TCR beta clonotypes identified. Naive TCR beta clonotypes were estimated from low-frequency clonotypes matched to each donor's FACS-determined naive share, without sorting.

The sequence is built from TRBV7-2 and TRBJ1-1; the D gene is unclear. The clonotype originates from a woman aged 40 to 49 in good health. The sample consisted of blood. The DNA is TGTGCCAGCAGCTTAGGAGGGTTTGAAGCTTTCTTT. This is translated as CASSLGGFEAFF.